These 15 T cell receptor beta chains were all obtained from the same sample, sequenced in a study of vaccination and CD4 T cells after COVID-19. Oncomine TCR Beta short-read sequencing was applied to DNA from cultured CD4+ T cells. In TCRdb, the PCR reads were re-called with MiXCR into one record per CDR3 protein. The table lists approximately 15,000 distinct CDR3 sequences, roughly 43% of them singletons, with 9% to 15% in the top ten. The treatment: roughly 10-day PBMC culture with coronavirus spike peptide pools or control peptides (ViraFEST assay). Their antigen targets remain unknown. Sequenced input: CD4+ T cells from blood, cultured in vitro. These receptors came from a human donor who had recovered from COVID-19.

In its sample, this clonotype ranks as large. The chain recombines TRBV10-3 with TRBJ1-1, with D possibly matching TRBD1 (5 bases). In germline, CDR1 is ENHRY, CDR2 SYGVKD. The CDR3 is 13 residues long. V shed 4 bases and J shed 1 base, with 7 bases lying between them. The DNA of the CDR3 is TGTGCCATCAGTGTTCAGGGGAACACTGAAGCTTTCTTT. This codes for CAISVQGNTEAFF.

The chain carries TRBV6-5 and TRBJ1-1; 8 nucleotides line up with TRBD1. Looked up from germline, CDR1 is MNHEY and CDR2 is SVGAGI. CDR3 length: 16 residues. V dropped 0 bases and J dropped 0; count of bases not matched to a gene: 3. CDR3: CASSYSRGRLNTEAFF. The DNA of the CDR3 is TGTGCCAGCAGTTACTCCAGGGGGCGATTGAACACTGAAGCTTTCTTT.

The sample holds a few counts of this clonotype. This rearrangement joins TRBV15 to TRBJ1-5, with D possibly matching TRBD1 (5 bases). V dropped 0 bases and J dropped 5 bases, with 8 bases sitting between them. The CDR3 contains 14 residues. The germline gives CDR1 LNHNV, CDR2 YYDKDF (reference sequence). This CDR3 reads CATSRDLGDQPQHF. Here the CDR3 DNA reads TGTGCCACCAGCAGAGATCTGGGGGATCAGCCCCAGCATTTT.

The V and J genes are TRBV30 and TRBJ2-1, with D perhaps matching TRBD1 (5 bases). Trimming removed 8 bases from V and 9 bases from J, with 17 bases in between. CDR1 and CDR2 (germline): GTSNPN, SVGIG (reference sequence). This CDR3 has 12 residues. The CDR3 loop is CAGEALGREQFF. The CDR3 region has the DNA TGTGCCGGTGAGGCCCTGGGGCGTGAGCAGTTCTTC.

The CDR3: CASTAGLAGGTDTQYF. Here the CDR3 DNA reads TGTGCCAGCACCGCGGGACTAGCGGGGGGCACAGATACGCAGTATTTT. The J gene is TRBJ2-3, the V gene TRBV6-1; 14 bases are a match to TRBD2. The CDR3 has 16 residues. With 7 bases clipped from V and 1 base from J, the junction kept 4 bases outside the gene matches. The germline V gene encodes CDR1 MNHNS and CDR2 SASEGT.

This chain connects TRBV24-1 to TRBJ2-1; D might be TRBD1 (6 bases). The CDR3 is made up of 16 amino acids. Germline V gene lookup returns CDR1 KGHDR and CDR2 SFDVKD. Deletions cut 5 bases from V and 6 bases from J, with 19 bases between. Written as DNA, the CDR3 is TGTGCCACCAGTGCACAACAGGGTCTAGGAACCAATGAGCAGTTCTTC. Its protein product is CATSAQQGLGTNEQFF.

This chain links TRBV7-9 with TRBJ1-3; tentatively, D is TRBD1 (5 bases). Germline-derived CDR1 and CDR2 are SEHNR and FQNEAQ (reference sequence). V dropped 5 bases and J dropped 0 bases, with 11 bases sitting between them. CDR3 length: 15 amino acids. The CDR3 loop is CASSPEGRSGNTIYF. DNA for the CDR3: TGTGCCAGCAGCCCGGAGGGACGCTCTGGAAACACCATATATTTT.

To note about this clonotype: It may be a read error: a sequence one base away is much more abundant. The V gene is TRBV19, the J gene TRBJ1-5; the match to TRBD1 covers 7 bases. With 9 bases clipped from V and 5 bases from J, the junction kept 16 bases outside the gene matches. The CDR3 contains 16 residues. The germline V gene encodes CDR1 LNHDA and CDR2 SQIVND (reference sequence). The CDR3 DNA reads as TGTGCCAGCACAAGCGGGGCAGGGGGTCTCGATCAGCCCCAGCATTTT. This encodes CASTSGAGGLDQPQHF.

This clonotype was found a few times. The CDR3 region is CASSSDRRYGYTF. The CDR3 DNA sequence: TGTGCCAGCAGCTCCGACAGACGCTATGGCTACACCTTC. The V call is TRBV7-3, the J call TRBJ1-2, with a tentative D call TRBD1 (5 bases). Trimming pared 4 bases from V and 4 bases from J, leaving 10 bases between. The CDR3 has 13 residues. Germline V gene sequence: CDR1 SGHTA, CDR2 FQGTGA.

Note on this clonotype: Sequence at one end of the junction differs from germline and may be a read error. The chain couples TRBV7-9 to TRBJ1-3, with TRBD1 matching 7 bases. The germline gives CDR1 SEHNR, CDR2 FQNEAQ (reference sequence). This CDR3 is 14 amino acids long. The CDR3 sequence: CASSPAGGGNTIYF. CDR3 bases: TGCGCCAGCAGCCCCGCAGGGGGAGGAAACACCATATATTTT.

This chain joins TRBV15 and TRBJ2-1; no firm D call. The germline gives CDR1 LNHNV, CDR2 YYDKDF (reference sequence). Trimming pared 1 base from V and 4 bases from J, leaving 5 bases between. The CDR3 has 13 residues. The CDR3 DNA reads as TGTGCCACCAGCAGAGTTTCGTACAATGAGCAGTTCTTC. This codes for CATSRVSYNEQFF.

CDR3 sequence (DNA): TGTGCCAGCAGCGGAGGGACAACCGGCACTGAAGCTTTCTTT. This gives the protein CASSGGTTGTEAFF. The chain links TRBV5-5 to TRBJ1-1, with TRBD1 as a possible D gene (6 bases). The CDR3 spans 14 residues. Germline V lookup: CDR1 SGHKS, CDR2 YYEKEE (reference sequence). V was cut by 4 bases and J by 4 bases, with 14 bases left in between.

The chain recombines TRBV19 with TRBJ2-5; D unresolved. Trimming stripped 5 bases from V and 1 base from J, with 20 bases between. The germline V gene has CDR1 LNHDA and CDR2 SQIVND (reference sequence). The CDR3 loop spans 17 amino acids. CDR3 sequence (DNA): TGTGCCAGTAGTTCCCGTTACCTACAGCTAACCCAAGAGACCCAGTACTTC. Its translation is CASSSRYLQLTQETQYF.

The V gene is TRBV4-3, the J gene TRBJ2-7; D is perhaps TRBD2 (6 bases). This CDR3 region has 16 residues. The V end lost 1 base, the J end lost 6 bases, and 19 bases lay between the germline ends. Germline CDR1 reads LGHNA; CDR2 reads YSLEER. CDR3 DNA: TGCGCCAGCAGCCAAGGCTCGACTGTGGACGGGGGCGAGCAGTACTTC. As protein: CASSQGSTVDGGEQYF.

V and J are TRBV7-9 and TRBJ2-7; 7 nucleotides agree with TRBD1. The CDR3 sequence is 14 residues long. V shed 3 bases, J shed 6 bases, and the junction held 8 bases outside the gene matches. In germline, CDR1 is SEHNR, CDR2 FQNEAQ (reference sequence). The CDR3 protein is CASSFAETGTEQYF. The CDR3, as DNA: TGTGCCAGCAGCTTCGCGGAGACAGGGACCGAGCAGTACTTC. The full variable domain, completed using reference TRBV7-9 and TRBJ2-7, is DTGVSQNPRHKITKRGQNVTFRCDPISEHNRLYWYRQTLGQGPEFLTYFQNEAQLEKSRLLSDRFSAERPKGSFSTLEIQRTEQGDSAMYLCASSFAETGTEQYFGPGTRLTVT.